Given below is one TCR beta chain in context. This sample is part of a study of blood T cell repertoires in COVID-19. Across the whole study: Acute and convalescent COVID-19 samples came from the United States, Italy and Spain. PBMCs, B-cell-depleted T cells, or T cells provided the cDNA or gDNA that made up the material.

This CDR3 contains 15 residues. Germline V lookup: CDR1 LNHDA, CDR2 SQIVND (reference sequence). The V segment lost 5 bases and the J segment 3 bases; nucleotides outside the gene matches: 7. Original processing notes: The assay estimated nucleated cells by amplifying reference gene primers. Libraries were prepared by immunoSEQ multiplex PCR; TCRdb keeps only in-frame clonotypes and omits some of them. The DNA gave D and trimming, while V, J and clone size come from that table. The sample has about 50,000 clones, less than 90% seen once; the top ten hold approximately 15%. V and J are TRBV19 and TRBJ1-1, with TRBD1 matching 9 bases. The TCR originated in a human donor with active COVID-19. The donor label of this sample is uncertain. Sequenced sample: peripheral blood. The CDR3 loop reads CASSVPGQGYTEAFF. In DNA, the CDR3 is TGTGCCAGTAGTGTTCCGGGACAGGGTTACACTGAAGCTTTCTTT.